The 26 T cell receptor beta chains given below trace back to one sample, sequenced in a study of graft-versus-host responses after intestinal transplantation. No antigen has been assigned to these receptors. Only in-frame clones appear in the TCRdb table, and some are missing; sequencing was by immunoSEQ multiplex PCR. The sample yields roughly 97,000 clones, 75% to 95% seen once. The material was unstimulated CD4+ T cells sorted from spleen or lymph node cells, obtained before transplant. These receptors all stem from a human donor who was the organ donor for an intestinal transplant.

This chain uses TRBV11-2 with TRBJ1-6; a weak D match, TRBD1 (5 bases). Trimming took 5 bases from V and 5 from J, leaving 13 bases between them. This CDR3 has 15 amino acids. In germline, CDR1 is SGHAT, CDR2 FQNNGV. The CDR3 nucleotides read TGTGCCAGCAGCCAATGGGGCAGGGATAATTCACCCCTCCACTTT. It codes for CASSQWGRDNSPLHF.

The rearrangement links TRBV18 to TRBJ2-7; 10 bases agree with TRBD2. The CDR3 length is 16 residues. Germline assignment: CDR1 KGHSH and CDR2 LQKENI. V dropped 6 bases and J dropped 2; count of bases not matched to a gene: 10. CDR3 sequence: CASSQRGGLLTYEQYF. CDR3 sequence (DNA): TGTGCCAGCTCCCAGCGGGGGGGCCTTCTAACCTACGAGCAGTACTTC.

This chain joins TRBV28 and TRBJ2-2; 7 bases are shared with TRBD1. V gave up 8 bases and J gave up 5 bases; unmatched junction bases: 8. Germline V gene data show CDR1 as MDHEN and CDR2 as SYDVKM. The CDR3 contains 14 residues. Written as DNA, the CDR3 is TGTGCCAGCCAATCAGGGGGTAGGACCGGGGAGCTGTTTTTT. Translation gives CASQSGGRTGELFF.

This clone was seen only a few times. This chain uses TRBV18 with TRBJ1-3, with 8 bases that match TRBD1. CDR1 is KGHSH and CDR2 is LQKENI in the germline V gene. V was pared by 5 bases and J by 2 bases, with 2 bases of the junction left unmatched. The CDR3 is 14 amino acids. Here the CDR3 reads CASSSTGAGNTIYF. The DNA of the CDR3 is TGTGCCAGCTCATCGACAGGGGCTGGAAACACCATATATTTT.

V gene TRBV6-6 combines with J gene TRBJ2-5, with D unresolved. The assigned J gene may be wrong: the sequence end matches TRBJ2-7 better. The CDR3 is 11 residues long. Per germline, CDR1 MNHNY and CDR2 SVGAGI (reference sequence). This CDR3 reads CASSEFYEQYF. The CDR3 coding sequence is TGTGCCAGCAGTGAGTTCTACGAGCAGTACTTC.

The rearrangement joins TRBV7-8 to TRBJ1-3; 7 bases are a match to TRBD1. The length of the CDR3 is 15 residues. V shed 5 bases, J shed 4 bases, and the junction held 8 bases outside the gene matches. Looked up from germline, CDR1 is SGHVS and CDR2 is FQNEAQ. CDR3 DNA: TGTGCCAGCAGCGAGAGACAGGGATCAGGAAACACCATATATTTT. It yields the protein CASSERQGSGNTIYF.

This sequence joins TRBV29-1 and TRBJ1-5, with a weak D call TRBD1 (5 bases). The germline V gene has CDR1 SQVTM and CDR2 ANQGSEA. Trimming cost V 0 bases and J 3 bases, with 6 bases left between them. The CDR3 contains 13 residues. The CDR3 protein is CSVEEGPNQPQHF. The CDR3 DNA reads TGCAGCGTTGAAGAGGGGCCCAATCAGCCCCAGCATTTT.

This chain connects TRBV30 to TRBJ1-6; maybe TRBD1 (5 bases). Trimming left V 5 bases short and J 5 bases short, with 19 bases between. Germline values: CDR1 GTSNPN, CDR2 SVGIG (reference sequence). CDR3 length equals 16 residues. The DNA for the CDR3 is TGTGCCTGGGGCCCCCGTTCGGGGGTCAATAATTCACCCCTCCACTTT. Amino acids: CAWGPRSGVNNSPLHF.

The chain carries TRBV5-6 and TRBJ1-2; 7 positions agree with TRBD1. The CDR3 spans 14 residues. V trimming: 0 bases; J trimming: 8 bases; junction bases outside the gene matches: 7. Germline V gene data show CDR1 as SGHDT and CDR2 as YYEEEE. CDR3 DNA: TGTGCCAGCAGCTTGGCCGGCAGGGGGACCGGCTACACCTTC. Its protein is CASSLAGRGTGYTF. Using reference TRBV5-6 and TRBJ1-2 for the parts outside the CDR3, the full variable domain is DAGVTQSPTHLIKTRGQQVTLRCSPKSGHDTVSWYQQALGQGPQFIFQYYEEEERQRGNFPDRFSGHQFPNYSSELNVNALLLGDSALYLCASSLAGRGTGYTFGSGTRLTVV.

The chain has TRBV27 and TRBJ1-2; D is possibly TRBD1 (6 bases). CDR1 is MNHEY and CDR2 is SMNVEV in the germline V gene (reference sequence). The V and J ends lost 2 bases and 5 bases respectively, with 9 bases between them. The CDR3 has 13 residues. The CDR3 region is CASSLGQGYGYTF. The CDR3 nucleotides read TGTGCCAGCAGTTTAGGGCAGGGGTATGGCTACACCTTC.

The rearrangement uses TRBV6-5 and TRBJ1-6, with D possibly matching TRBD1 (5 bases). Per the germline V gene, CDR1 is MNHEY and CDR2 is SVGAGI. Trimming left V 9 bases short and J 8 bases short, with 20 bases between. There are 15 residues in the CDR3. The DNA for the CDR3 is TGTGCCAGTAGACAGATCTCTGTTCGGCATTCACCCCTCCACTTT. Its protein product is CASRQISVRHSPLHF.

The chain joins TRBV28 to TRBJ1-1, with 8 bases aligning to TRBD1. The germline CDR1 and CDR2 sequences are MDHEN and SYDVKM. The J segment lost 6 bases and the V segment lost 3 bases, leaving 9 bases of the junction unmatched. This CDR3 has 15 residues. The CDR3 spells CASSLGRGREAEAFF. CDR3 in DNA: TGTGCCAGCAGTTTGGGCAGGGGGCGTGAGGCTGAAGCTTTCTTT.

The CDR3 DNA follows: TGTGCCAGCAGTTACGACAGGGGAAACTATGGCTACACCTTC. It translates to CASSYDRGNYGYTF. This sequence joins TRBV6-5 and TRBJ1-2, with 8 bases fitting TRBD1. The junction had 1 base not matched to a gene; V was cut back by 2 bases and J by 2 bases. From germline, CDR1 is MNHEY and CDR2 SVGAGI. The CDR3 loop spans 14 amino acids.

The chain links TRBV7-3 to TRBJ2-1; 9 positions agree with TRBD2. The CDR3 has 15 amino acids. With 2 bases clipped from V and 8 bases from J, the junction kept 7 bases outside the gene matches. Germline CDR1 and CDR2: SGHTA and FQGTGA. CDR3 sequence (DNA): TGTGCCAGCAGCTTATCATCTAGCGGGGTCGATGAGCAGTTCTTC. It translates to CASSLSSSGVDEQFF.

The chain employs TRBV11-2 and TRBJ2-7, with unresolved D. The CDR3 sequence is 13 residues long. V was cut by 1 base and J by 9 bases, with 13 bases left in between. CDR1 is SGHAT and CDR2 is FQNNGV in the germline V gene. The CDR3 protein is CASSLGQITRQYF. The CDR3 DNA reads as TGTGCCAGCAGCTTAGGGCAGATCACCAGGCAGTACTTC.

The rearrangement joins TRBV6-4 to TRBJ1-6; 9 bases align to TRBD1. The germline gives CDR1 MRHNA, CDR2 SNTAGT. Trimming cost V 6 bases and J 7 bases; bases outside gene matches: 7. The CDR3 is 15 amino acids. The DNA for the CDR3 is TGTGCCAGCAGCTTTAAGACAGGGGGAAATTCACCCCTCCACTTT. Protein: CASSFKTGGNSPLHF.

About this clone itself: This specimen includes other DNA sequences encoding the same CDR3. CDR3 nucleotide sequence: TGTGCCAGCAGTATACTAGCGGGGGGCCCCACAGATACGCAGTATTTT. It is translated as CASSILAGGPTDTQYF. The rearrangement uses TRBV27 and TRBJ2-3, with TRBD2 matching over 12 bases. Germline V CDR1 and CDR2: MNHEY, SMNVEV (reference sequence). J lost 2 bases, V lost 5 bases, and 5 bases had no gene match. The CDR3 has 16 amino acids.

The chain joins TRBV6-6 to TRBJ2-3; 7 nucleotides agree with TRBD1. This CDR3 region has 13 residues. V was clipped by 6 bases and J by 7 bases; unmatched bases: 7. CDR1 is MNHNY, CDR2 SVGAGI, per germline (reference sequence). CDR3: CASRHRQGHTQYF. CDR3 nucleotide sequence: TGTGCCAGCAGACATCGACAGGGACATACGCAGTATTTT.

The genes are TRBV7-3 and TRBJ2-5, with D tentatively TRBD1 (6 bases). This CDR3 has 15 amino acids. V lost 3 bases to trimming and J lost 4 bases, with 15 bases between them. Germline V gene lookup returns CDR1 SGHTA and CDR2 FQGTGA. The DNA of the CDR3 is TGTGCCAGCAGCTTGTCCCCCCAGGGGCCAGAGACCCAGTACTTC. Its protein product is CASSLSPQGPETQYF.

The chain has TRBV12-5 and TRBJ1-1, with D uncertain. Trimming shortened V by 7 bases and J by 4 bases, and 16 bases separated the two germline ends. Germline values: CDR1 LGHNT, CDR2 FRNRAP. CDR3 length: 14 amino acids. CDR3 sequence reads: CASAEEFPLTEAFF. The CDR3 region has the DNA TGTGCTAGTGCCGAAGAGTTTCCCCTCACTGAAGCTTTCTTT.

This clone was seen more than once but under ten times. The chain recombines TRBV11-2 with TRBJ2-2, with 8 nucleotides matching TRBD1. Germline trimming cut 6 bases from V and 3 bases from J; bases unmatched to any gene: 3. Germline-derived CDR1 and CDR2 are SGHAT and FQNNGV. The CDR3 covers 14 residues. CDR3 DNA sequence: TGTGCCAGCAGGACAGGGGCGGACACCGGGGAGCTGTTTTTT. Its protein product is CASRTGADTGELFF.

The count of this clone is one. J is TRBJ2-1 and V is TRBV4-1; the match to TRBD2 covers 8 bases. The J segment lost 4 bases and the V segment lost 1 base, leaving 9 bases of the junction unmatched. Germline V gene sequence: CDR1 MGHRA, CDR2 YSYEKL. This CDR3 has 17 residues. The CDR3 is CASSQVRKVAGYNEQFF. The CDR3 DNA reads TGCGCCAGCAGCCAAGTAAGGAAAGTAGCGGGGTACAATGAGCAGTTCTTC.

The V gene is TRBV20-1, the J gene TRBJ1-1; D is unresolved. Germline assignment: CDR1 DFQATT and CDR2 SNEGSKA (reference sequence). V lost 3 bases and J 3 bases, leaving 5 bases between the germline ends. The CDR3 is 11 amino acids. The CDR3 spells CSASKHTEAFF. The CDR3, as DNA: TGCAGTGCTAGTAAGCACACTGAAGCTTTCTTT.

This clone was seen once. This rearrangement joins TRBV7-8 to TRBJ1-5, with D hard to call. The germline V and J ends were trimmed by 5 bases and 2 bases, with 16 bases remaining between them. Per germline, CDR1 SGHVS and CDR2 FQNEAQ. The CDR3 length is 16 residues. The CDR3 region is CASSRVREGGNQPQHF. CDR3 in DNA: TGTGCCAGCAGCCGAGTCCGGGAAGGAGGCAATCAGCCCCAGCATTTT.

V and J are TRBV4-1 and TRBJ2-3; possibly TRBD2 for D (6 bases). The CDR3 sequence is 15 residues long. V was clipped by 4 bases and J by 0 bases, with 11 bases between them. Germline lookup yields CDR1 MGHRA and CDR2 YSYEKL. The CDR3 region has the DNA TGCGCCAGCAGCCCCCGGGCGGGGAGCACAGATACGCAGTATTTT. Protein: CASSPRAGSTDTQYF.

This chain connects TRBV4-2 to TRBJ2-2; perhaps TRBD1 as D (7 bases). The CDR3 totals 16 residues. In germline, CDR1 is LGHNA, CDR2 YNFKEQ. Trimming stripped 4 bases from V and 7 bases from J, with 19 bases between. CDR3 coding DNA: TGTGCCAGCAGCCTTATCCTGCACCAGGGGGGCGGGGAGCTGTTTTTT. This translates into CASSLILHQGGGELFF.